This paragraph covers one T cell receptor (beta chain) sequence. This sample was included in a study of T cell changes during pregnancy in multiple sclerosis. The CDR3 length is 17 residues. Trimming took 1 base from V and 7 from J, leaving 21 bases between them. CDR1 and CDR2 from the germline V gene are SGHRS and YFSETQ. Measured with immunoSEQ multiplex PCR; TCRdb has only the in-frame clones, and not every one. This sample yields about 40,000 clones, of which 92% are seen a single time; 10% to 15% belongs to the top ten. The receptor comes from a female donor with multiple sclerosis, enrolled in a pregnancy study. This chain uses TRBV5-1 with TRBJ2-4, with TRBD1 as a possible D gene (7 bases). Specimen: CD8+ T cells from peripheral blood mononuclear cells, collected in the first trimester of pregnancy. CDR3 amino acids: CASSLLGPQGEENIQYF. The CDR3 coding sequence is TGCGCCAGCAGCTTGTTAGGTCCCCAGGGGGAGGAGAACATTCAGTACTTC.